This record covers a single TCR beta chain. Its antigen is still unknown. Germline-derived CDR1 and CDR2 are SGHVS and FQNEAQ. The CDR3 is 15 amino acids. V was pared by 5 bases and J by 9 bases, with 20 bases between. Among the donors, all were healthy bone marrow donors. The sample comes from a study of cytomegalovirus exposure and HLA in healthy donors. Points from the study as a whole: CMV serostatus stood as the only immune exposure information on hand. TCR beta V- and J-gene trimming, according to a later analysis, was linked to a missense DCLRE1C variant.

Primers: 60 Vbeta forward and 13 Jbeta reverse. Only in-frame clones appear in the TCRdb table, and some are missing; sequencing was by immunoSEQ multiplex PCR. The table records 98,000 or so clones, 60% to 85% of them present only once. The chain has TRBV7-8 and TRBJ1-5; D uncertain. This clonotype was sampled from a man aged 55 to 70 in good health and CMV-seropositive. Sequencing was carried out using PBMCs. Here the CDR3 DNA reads TGTGCCAGCAGCGCTTCCGGGTCCCCGGGTCGGCCCCAGCATTTT. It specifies CASSASGSPGRPQHF.